This TCR beta chain was identified in a study of CD8 T cells in ankylosing spondylitis. Whole-study results and caveats: Disease-linked clones were CD8+ and relatively rare in peripheral blood. Characteristic of ankylosing spondylitis blood, it appeared, was a TCR beta motif comprising about 8 highly homologous variants. From matched ankylosing spondylitis synovial fluid, disease-linked clones were reportedly recovered at significantly enriched levels.

This clonotype was observed many times. Its antigen is not known. Preparation of TCR beta libraries was done by quantitative 5'-RACE with molecular barcodes. TCRdb re-analysed the 5' RACE reads in MiXCR, keeping a single row per CDR3 protein. The sample has fewer than 350,000 distinct CDR3 sequences, 11% seen once. Trimming at V came to 5 bases and at J to 1 base, leaving 9 bases not matched to a gene. This CDR3 is built from 16 residues. From germline, CDR1 is DFQATT and CDR2 SNEGSKA (reference sequence). This TCR derives from a female donor with ankylosing spondylitis or in good health (not recorded which). The chain couples TRBV20-1 to TRBJ2-3, with 10 bases lining up with TRBD2. Sequencing input: blood, either unsorted or a sorted T cell fraction (not recorded which). In DNA form, the CDR3 reads TGCAGTGCTTTCCGCTCACTAGCGGGACGCACAGATACGCAGTATTTT. Translated, it gives CSAFRSLAGRTDTQYF.